Each of the 19 T cell receptor beta chains below was sequenced from the same sample in a study of cytomegalovirus exposure and HLA in healthy donors. The primer mix had 60 Vbeta and 13 Jbeta primers. Clones were sequenced by immunoSEQ multiplex PCR, and TCRdb holds only the in-frame ones, with some missing. The table includes 200,000 or so clones, about 79% detected once. Sequencing used PBMCs. Receptor source: a boy aged 2 to 9 in good health and CMV-seronegative.

V is TRBV7-2 and J is TRBJ1-2, with TRBD1 identical over 7 bases. V dropped 4 bases and J dropped 4; count of bases not matched to a gene: 9. The germline V gene encodes CDR1 SGHTA and CDR2 FQGNSA. The CDR3 is made up of 15 amino acids. The CDR3 spells CASSSTRQGLYGYTF. The CDR3 DNA follows: TGTGCCAGCAGCTCTACCCGACAGGGCCTCTATGGCTACACCTTC.

This chain's CDR3 is CASSKTGVRAFF. The DNA of the CDR3 is TGTGCCAGCAGCAAGACAGGGGTCAGGGCTTTCTTT. V is TRBV5-6 and J is TRBJ1-1; 8 nucleotides align to TRBD1. The CDR3 runs 12 residues. Germline CDR1 is SGHDT and CDR2 is YYEEEE. Unmatched junction bases numbered 7, after V lost 4 bases and J lost 11 bases.

The chain is built from TRBV6-4 and TRBJ2-1; 9 positions match TRBD2. The CDR3 is 16 amino acids. The V segment lost 2 bases and the J segment 4 bases; nucleotides outside the gene matches: 6. Germline V gene lookup returns CDR1 MRHNA and CDR2 SNTAGT. The DNA for the CDR3 is TGTGCCAGCAGTGACGAGGCGGGGGGGCCTTACAATGAGCAGTTCTTC. This sequence encodes CASSDEAGGPYNEQFF.

The chain combines TRBV7-2 with TRBJ2-7; 16 bases fit TRBD2. The CDR3 totals 19 residues. V trimming: 5 bases; J trimming: 4 bases; junction bases outside the gene matches: 14. Germline V gives CDR1 SGHTA, CDR2 FQGNSA. CDR3 protein: CASSLTVPGLAGGVYEQYF. The DNA of the CDR3 is TGTGCCAGCAGCCTAACAGTCCCGGGACTAGCGGGGGGGGTGTACGAGCAGTACTTC.

This rearrangement joins TRBV4-3 to TRBJ1-4, with D possibly being TRBD1 (5 bases). Germline V gene lookup returns CDR1 LGHNA and CDR2 YSLEER. The CDR3 totals 16 residues. V was clipped by 0 bases and J by 6 bases, with 14 bases between them. CDR3 in amino acids: CASSQEGLTGYEKLFF. The CDR3 nucleotides are TGCGCCAGCAGCCAAGAGGGGCTTACAGGCTATGAAAAACTGTTTTTT.

This chain connects TRBV9 to TRBJ2-2, with D perhaps matching TRBD1 (5 bases). Per germline, CDR1 SGDLS and CDR2 YYNGEE. V was cut by 3 bases and J by 4 bases, with 13 bases left in between. This CDR3 is 15 amino acids long. The CDR3 loop is CASSESPGFTGELFF. The CDR3 DNA reads as TGTGCCAGCAGCGAATCACCAGGGTTCACCGGGGAGCTGTTTTTT.

The CDR3 reads CASSLHGTGSIGYTF. The DNA of the CDR3 is TGTGCCAGCAGCTTACACGGGACAGGGTCGATAGGCTACACCTTC. The rearrangement uses TRBV7-2 and TRBJ1-2, with TRBD1 matching 9 bases. The germline V gene encodes CDR1 SGHTA and CDR2 FQGNSA. The CDR3 runs 15 residues. Trimming at V came to 2 bases and at J to 8 bases, leaving 9 bases not matched to a gene. The variable domain in full, completed from reference TRBV7-2 and TRBJ1-2, reads GAGVSQSPSNKVTEKGKDVELRCDPISGHTALYWYRQSLGQGLEFLIYFQGNSAPDKSGLPSDRFSAERTGGSVSTLTIQRTQQEDSAVYLCASSLHGTGSIGYTFGSGTRLTVV.

The V gene is TRBV5-4, the J gene TRBJ1-4, with 8 bases matching TRBD1. The germline CDR1 and CDR2 sequences are SGHNT and YYREEE (reference sequence). The V and J ends lost 3 bases and 8 bases, in that order; junction bases with no gene match: 6. The CDR3 sequence is 14 residues long. This CDR3 is CASSSMRDREKLFF. The CDR3 region has the DNA TGTGCCAGCAGCTCAATGCGGGACAGGGAAAAACTGTTTTTT.

This rearrangement joins TRBV7-2 to TRBJ2-3; 9 positions match TRBD2. Germline V CDR1 and CDR2: SGHTA, FQGNSA. There are 17 residues in the CDR3. The V gene end was trimmed by 3 bases and the J gene end by 2 bases; junction bases not matched to a gene: 9. CDR3 sequence: CASSLPSSSGNTDTQYF. The DNA of the CDR3 is TGTGCCAGCAGCTTGCCCTCTTCTAGCGGGAACACAGATACGCAGTATTTT.

V gene TRBV6-6 combines with J gene TRBJ2-5, with 8 bases that match TRBD2. Germline V CDR1 and CDR2: MNHNY, SVGAGI (reference sequence). This CDR3 is built from 15 residues. V dropped 3 bases and J dropped 5; count of bases not matched to a gene: 8. In nucleotides, the CDR3 is TGTGCCAGCAGTTATTCGGGGGGGCCCTGGGAGACCCAGTACTTC. Translating gives CASSYSGGPWETQYF.

This chain joins TRBV7-2 and TRBJ2-3; D is perhaps TRBD2 (6 bases). CDR3 length: 14 amino acids. Germline CDR1 SGHTA, CDR2 FQGNSA. V was trimmed by 3 bases and J by 2 bases, leaving 9 bases between them. The CDR3, as DNA: TGTGCCAGCAGCTTGTCGGGGGACACAGATACGCAGTATTTT. Its protein is CASSLSGDTDTQYF.

The chain is built from TRBV4-2 and TRBJ2-7; D is unresolved. Trimming stripped 1 base from V and 4 bases from J, with 17 bases between. There are 16 residues in the CDR3. Per germline, CDR1 LGHNA and CDR2 YNFKEQ. Here the CDR3 reads CASSQGIQWPTYEQYF. CDR3 sequence (DNA): TGTGCCAGCAGCCAAGGGATTCAGTGGCCGACTTACGAGCAGTACTTC.

This chain joins TRBV7-9 and TRBJ1-2; D is perhaps TRBD1 (5 bases). This CDR3 comprises 13 residues. Trimming took off 3 bases at V and 5 bases at J, with 10 bases between the two ends. Germline-derived CDR1 and CDR2 are SEHNR and FQNEAQ (reference sequence). In DNA, the CDR3 is TGTGCCAGCAGCTTTACCAGGGAATATGGCTACACCTTC. Amino acid sequence: CASSFTREYGYTF.

The chain employs TRBV11-2 and TRBJ2-1; D perhaps matches TRBD2 (6 bases). Germline lookup yields CDR1 SGHAT and CDR2 FQNNGV. The CDR3 is 16 residues long. V was clipped by 4 bases and J by 8 bases, with 21 bases between them. The CDR3 reads CASSSTLLTSHHEQFF. The CDR3, as DNA: TGTGCCAGCAGCTCCACCCTCCTGACTAGTCACCATGAGCAGTTCTTC. Supplemented by reference TRBV11-2 and TRBJ2-1, the full variable domain reads EAGVAQSPRYKIIEKRQSVAFWCNPISGHATLYWYQQILGQGPKLLIQFQNNGVVDDSQLPKDRFSAERLKGVDSTLKIQPAKLEDSAVYLCASSSTLLTSHHEQFFGPGTRLTVL.

The rearrangement joins TRBV2 to TRBJ2-5; 8 nucleotides line up with TRBD2. J was trimmed by 2 bases and V by 7 bases; bases with no gene match: 6. This CDR3 region has 14 residues. Looked up from germline, CDR1 is SNHLY and CDR2 is FYNNEI. In DNA, the CDR3 is TGTGCCAGCACGGGGTCGGGGGGGCAAGAGACCCAGTACTTC. Translating it yields CASTGSGGQETQYF.

DNA for the CDR3: TGTGCCAGCAGCCTTACGGGACTAGCGGGGAACACCGGGGAGCTGTTTTTT. The encoded protein is CASSLTGLAGNTGELFF. The chain carries TRBV11-3 and TRBJ2-2; 12 bases map to TRBD2. This CDR3 has 17 residues. J lost 1 base, V lost 5 bases, and 5 bases had no gene match. CDR1 and CDR2 from the germline V gene are SGHNT and YENEEA.

V and J are TRBV7-2 and TRBJ2-1; maybe TRBD1 (5 bases). Germline values: CDR1 SGHTA, CDR2 FQGNSA. The CDR3 is made up of 14 amino acids. The V end was cut by 1 base, the J end by 3 bases, with 7 bases between. CDR3 protein: CASSLEGNYNEQFF. In DNA form, the CDR3 reads TGTGCCAGCAGCTTAGAGGGGAACTACAATGAGCAGTTCTTC.

J is TRBJ1-2 and V is TRBV25-1; 8 bases are shared with TRBD1. J lost 4 bases, V lost 10 bases, and 5 bases had no gene match. The germline gives CDR1 MGHDK, CDR2 SYGVNS. The CDR3 is made up of 12 amino acids. CDR3 DNA: TGTGCCACCAGACAGGGGACCTATGGCTACACCTTC. It is translated as CATRQGTYGYTF.

The chain carries TRBV2 and TRBJ2-2, with 7 bases fitting TRBD1. V shed 3 bases, J shed 0 bases, and the junction held 4 bases outside the gene matches. Germline CDR1 reads SNHLY; CDR2 reads FYNNEI. CDR3 length equals 16 residues. CDR3 in DNA: TGTGCCAGCAGTGAGCAAGGACAGGCGAACACCGGGGAGCTGTTTTTT. This translates into CASSEQGQANTGELFF.